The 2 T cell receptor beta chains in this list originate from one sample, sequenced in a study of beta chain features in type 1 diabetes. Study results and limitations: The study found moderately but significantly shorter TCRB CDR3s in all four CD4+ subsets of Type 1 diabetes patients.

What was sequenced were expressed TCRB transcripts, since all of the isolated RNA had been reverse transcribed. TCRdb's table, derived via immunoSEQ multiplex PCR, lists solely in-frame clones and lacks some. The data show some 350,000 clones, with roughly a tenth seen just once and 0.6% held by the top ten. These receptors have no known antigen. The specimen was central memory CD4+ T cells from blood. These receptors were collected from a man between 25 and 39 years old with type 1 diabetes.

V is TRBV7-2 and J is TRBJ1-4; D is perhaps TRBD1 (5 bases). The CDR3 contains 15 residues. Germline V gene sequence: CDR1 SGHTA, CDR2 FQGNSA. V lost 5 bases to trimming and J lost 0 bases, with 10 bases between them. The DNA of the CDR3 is TGTGCCAGCAGCCCGGGGCTTGCAACTAATGAAAAACTGTTTTTT. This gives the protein CASSPGLATNEKLFF.

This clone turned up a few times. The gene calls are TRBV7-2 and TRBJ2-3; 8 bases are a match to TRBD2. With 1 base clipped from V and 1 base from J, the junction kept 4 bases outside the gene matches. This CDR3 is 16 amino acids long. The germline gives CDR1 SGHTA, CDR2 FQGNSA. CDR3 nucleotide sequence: TGTGCCAGCAGCTTAGGGACGGGAGGGGGCACAGATACGCAGTATTTT. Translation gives CASSLGTGGGTDTQYF.